This TCR beta chain was found in a study of blood T cell repertoires in COVID-19. Clones were sequenced by immunoSEQ multiplex PCR, and TCRdb holds only the in-frame ones, with some missing. The sample lists 200,000 to 250,000 clones, roughly 80% occurring once. Per the germline V gene, CDR1 is SGDLS and CDR2 is YYNGEE. This CDR3 spans 15 amino acids. Trimming took 0 bases from V and 5 from J; bases not matched to a gene: 7. Assignment of participants to cohorts was predicated upon participant-reported clinical history. The clonotype originates from a woman between 40 and 55 years old with acute COVID-19. Sequenced: PBMCs or T cells enriched from blood (not recorded which). The rearrangement links TRBV9 to TRBJ1-1; 7 positions match TRBD1. The CDR3 spells CASSVEHTGDTEAFF. The CDR3 nucleotides are TGTGCCAGCAGCGTAGAACATACAGGGGATACTGAAGCTTTCTTT.